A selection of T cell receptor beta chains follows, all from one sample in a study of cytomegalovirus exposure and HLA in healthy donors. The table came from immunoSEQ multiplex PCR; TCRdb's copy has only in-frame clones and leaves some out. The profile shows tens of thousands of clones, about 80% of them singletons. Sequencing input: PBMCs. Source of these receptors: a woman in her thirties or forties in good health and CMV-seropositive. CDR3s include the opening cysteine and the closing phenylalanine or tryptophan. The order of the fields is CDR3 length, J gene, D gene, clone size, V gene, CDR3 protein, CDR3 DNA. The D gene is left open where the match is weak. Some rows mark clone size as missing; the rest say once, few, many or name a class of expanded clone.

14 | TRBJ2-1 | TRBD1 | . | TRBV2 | CASRNRGAYNEQFF | TGTGCCAGCAGAAACAGGGGGGCCTACAATGAGCAGTTCTTC
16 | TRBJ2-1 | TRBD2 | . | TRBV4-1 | CASSETLSGGSNEQFF | TGCGCCAGCAGCGAGACGCTTAGCGGGGGTAGTAATGAGCAGTTCTTC
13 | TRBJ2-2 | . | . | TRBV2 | CASSDGNTGELFF | TGTGCCAGCAGTGACGGGAACACCGGGGAGCTGTTTTTT
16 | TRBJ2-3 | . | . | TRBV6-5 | CASSYGRGPYTDTQYF | TGTGCCAGCAGTTACGGGCGGGGGCCTTACACAGATACGCAGTATTTT
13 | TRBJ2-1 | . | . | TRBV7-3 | CASSRRGMSEQFF | TGTGCCAGCTCCCGTCGGGGAATGAGTGAGCAGTTCTTC
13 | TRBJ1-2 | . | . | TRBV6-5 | CASSERGFYGYTF | TGTGCCAGCAGTGAAAGGGGTTTTTATGGCTACACCTTC
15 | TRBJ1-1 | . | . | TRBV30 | CAWSPTRRMNTEAFF | TGTGCCTGGAGTCCAACAAGAAGAATGAACACTGAAGCTTTCTTT
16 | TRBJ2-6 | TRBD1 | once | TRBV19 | CACSGTEFSGANVLTF | TGTGCCTGTTCCGGGACAGAATTCTCTGGGGCCAACGTCCTGACTTTC
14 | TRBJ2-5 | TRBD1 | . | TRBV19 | CASSMRGRQETQYF | TGTGCCAGTAGTATGAGGGGGCGGCAAGAGACCCAGTACTTC
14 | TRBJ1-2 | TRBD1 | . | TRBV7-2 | CASSGGTVNYGYTF | TGTGCCAGCAGCGGTGGGACAGTTAACTATGGCTACACCTTC
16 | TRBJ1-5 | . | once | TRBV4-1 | CASSPSRTAFYQPQHF | TGCGCCAGCAGCCCGAGCAGGACAGCCTTTTATCAGCCCCAGCATTTT
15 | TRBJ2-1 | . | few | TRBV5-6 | CASSLDVTAYNEQFF | TGTGCCAGCAGCTTGGATGTGACAGCCTACAATGAGCAGTTCTTC
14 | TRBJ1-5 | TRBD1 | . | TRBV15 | CATRPGQGGQPQHF | TGTGCCACCAGACCGGGACAGGGAGGTCAGCCCCAGCATTTT
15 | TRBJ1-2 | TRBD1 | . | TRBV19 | CASSEGQSKYYGYTF | TGTGCCAGTAGCGAGGGACAGTCTAAGTACTATGGCTACACCTTC
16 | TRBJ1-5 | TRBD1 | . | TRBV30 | CAWSGTGNRPNQPQHF | TGTGCCTGGAGTGGGACAGGGAATAGGCCGAATCAGCCCCAGCATTTT
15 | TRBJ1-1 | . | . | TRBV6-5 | CASSYSWARNTEAFF | TGTGCCAGCAGTTACTCGTGGGCGCGGAACACTGAAGCTTTCTTT
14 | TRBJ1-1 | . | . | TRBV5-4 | CASSLQGGPIEAFF | TGTGCCAGCAGCCTACAGGGTGGGCCTATTGAAGCTTTCTTT
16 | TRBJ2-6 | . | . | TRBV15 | CATSRDGSSGANVLTF | TGTGCCACCAGCAGAGATGGGAGCTCTGGGGCCAACGTCCTGACTTTC
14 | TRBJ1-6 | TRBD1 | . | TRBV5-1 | CASSPGQGNSPLHF | TGCGCCAGCAGCCCGGGACAGGGAAATTCACCCCTCCACTTT
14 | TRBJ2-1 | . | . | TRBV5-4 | CASSIPAVLDEQFF | TGTGCCAGCAGCATCCCAGCGGTCCTAGATGAGCAGTTCTTC
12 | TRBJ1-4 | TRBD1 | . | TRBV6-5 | CASSPDRVKLFF | TGTGCCAGCAGTCCGGACAGGGTAAAACTGTTTTTT
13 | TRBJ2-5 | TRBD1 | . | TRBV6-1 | CAGGTGGAKTQYF | TGTGCCGGGGGGACAGGGGGCGCGAAGACCCAGTACTTC
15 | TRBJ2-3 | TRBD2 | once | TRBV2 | CASRGTPSGGDTQYF | TGTGCCAGCAGGGGAACTCCTAGCGGGGGGGATACGCAGTATTTT
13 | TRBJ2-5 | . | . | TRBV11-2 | CASSLGDATSQYF | TGTGCCAGCAGCTTGGGCGACGCCACATCTCAGTACTTC
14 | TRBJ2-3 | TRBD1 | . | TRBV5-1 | CASVTGGASDTQYF | TGCGCCAGCGTTACAGGGGGCGCGTCAGATACGCAGTATTTT
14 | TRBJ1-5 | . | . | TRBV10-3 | CAISAGWDNQPQHF | TGTGCCATCAGTGCAGGGTGGGACAATCAGCCCCAGCATTTT
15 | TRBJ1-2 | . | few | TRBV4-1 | CASSQDFATTYGYTF | TGCGCCAGCAGCCAAGATTTTGCCACAACCTATGGCTACACCTTC
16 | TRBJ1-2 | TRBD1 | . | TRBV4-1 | CASSQARGDSNYGYTF | TGCGCCAGCAGCCAAGCTAGAGGGGACAGTAACTATGGCTACACCTTC
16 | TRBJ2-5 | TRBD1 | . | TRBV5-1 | CASSLAGQGAGETQYF | TGCGCCAGCAGCTTGGCGGGACAGGGGGCTGGAGAGACCCAGTACTTC
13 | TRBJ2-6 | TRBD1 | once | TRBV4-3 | CASSRTGDNVLTF | TGCGCCAGCAGCCGAACAGGGGACAACGTCCTGACTTTC
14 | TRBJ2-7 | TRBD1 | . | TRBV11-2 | CASSLDHRGHEQYF | TGTGCCAGCAGCTTAGATCACAGGGGGCACGAGCAGTACTTC
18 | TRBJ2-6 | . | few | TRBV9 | CASSSGTINRAGANVLTF | TGTGCCAGCAGCTCGGGTACTATTAATCGGGCTGGGGCCAACGTCCTGACTTTC
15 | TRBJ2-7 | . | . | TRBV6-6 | CASRPSGASTYEQYF | TGTGCCAGCAGACCTTCAGGGGCAAGCACCTACGAGCAGTACTTC
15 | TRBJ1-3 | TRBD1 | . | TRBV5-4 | CASTLDRGAGNTIYF | TGTGCCAGCACCTTGGACAGGGGTGCTGGAAACACCATATATTTT
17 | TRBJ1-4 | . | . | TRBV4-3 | CASSPWVGGVIPEKLFF | TGCGCCAGCAGCCCCTGGGTGGGAGGGGTCATTCCTGAAAAACTGTTTTTT
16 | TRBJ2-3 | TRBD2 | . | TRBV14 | CASSLRGGDFTDTQYF | TGTGCCAGCAGCTTGCGGGGGGGCGATTTCACAGATACGCAGTATTTT
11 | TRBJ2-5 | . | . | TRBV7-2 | CASSALGTQYF | TGTGCCAGCAGCGCTCTCGGGACCCAGTACTTC
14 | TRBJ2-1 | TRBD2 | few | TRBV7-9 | CASRGQRGGHEQFF | TGTGCCAGCAGAGGCCAGCGGGGGGGCCATGAGCAGTTCTTC
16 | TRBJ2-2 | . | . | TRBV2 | CASNHLIGGNTGELFF | TGTGCCAGCAACCATCTCATCGGGGGGAACACCGGGGAGCTGTTTTTT
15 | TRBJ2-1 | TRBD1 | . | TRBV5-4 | CASSRSGQGGNEQFF | TGTGCCAGCAGCCGATCGGGACAGGGGGGCAATGAGCAGTTCTTC
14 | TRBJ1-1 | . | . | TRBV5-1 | CASSLVGGDTEAFF | TGCGCCAGCAGCTTGGTGGGGGGGGACACTGAAGCTTTCTTT
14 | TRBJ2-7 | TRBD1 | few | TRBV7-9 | CASSLPDRASEQYF | TGTGCCAGCAGCTTACCGGACAGGGCCTCCGAGCAGTACTTC
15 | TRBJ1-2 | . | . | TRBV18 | CASSPAGPANYGYTF | TGTGCCAGCTCACCAGCGGGGCCCGCTAACTATGGCTACACCTTC
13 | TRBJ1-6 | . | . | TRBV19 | CASSATGRSPLHF | TGTGCCAGTAGTGCTACGGGGAGGTCACCCCTCCACTTT
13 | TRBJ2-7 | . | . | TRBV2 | CASSEGTAYEQYF | TGTGCCAGCAGTGAAGGGACAGCCTACGAGCAGTACTTC
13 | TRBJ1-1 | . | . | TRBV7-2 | CASSPGENTEAFF | TGTGCCAGCAGCCCCGGGGAGAACACTGAAGCTTTCTTT
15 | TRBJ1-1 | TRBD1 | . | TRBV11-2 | CASSTFRGPSTEAFF | TGTGCCAGCAGCACATTCAGGGGGCCTAGCACTGAAGCTTTCTTT
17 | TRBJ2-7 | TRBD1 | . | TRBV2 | CASSWDRKGPITYEQYF | TGTGCCAGCAGCTGGGACAGGAAGGGCCCGATTACCTACGAGCAGTACTTC
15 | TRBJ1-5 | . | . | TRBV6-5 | CASSSRPPRGQPQHF | TGTGCCAGCAGTTCCAGGCCGCCCAGGGGTCAGCCCCAGCATTTT